The next 4 T cell receptor beta chains were all read from a single sample in a study of cytomegalovirus exposure and HLA in healthy donors. PCR amplification relied on 60 Vbeta primers (plus 13 Jbeta primers). The method was immunoSEQ multiplex PCR; TCRdb's version includes in-frame clones alone and lacks a portion of them. The data contain about 150,000 clones, approximately 68% of them singletons. Sequenced material: PBMCs. Receptor source: a man aged 55-75 years in good health and CMV-seronegative.

Turning to this clone: Other DNA sequences in this specimen translate into the identical CDR3. The chain uses TRBV5-4 and TRBJ1-1; the D is unclear. V lost 2 bases and J 1 base, leaving 6 bases between the germline ends. CDR1 is SGHNT and CDR2 is YYREEE in the germline V gene (reference sequence). There are 13 residues in the CDR3. The CDR3 loop reads CASSLAGNTEAFF. The DNA for the CDR3 is TGTGCCAGCAGCTTAGCAGGGAACACTGAAGCTTTCTTT.

The chain joins TRBV7-8 to TRBJ2-5, with D perhaps TRBD2 (5 bases). This CDR3 comprises 15 residues. The V end was cut by 5 bases, the J end by 1 base, with 14 bases between. Germline V gives CDR1 SGHVS, CDR2 FQNEAQ. In nucleotides, the CDR3 is TGTGCCAGCAGCAATGACGGGGAACCCCAAGAGACCCAGTACTTC. Translation gives CASSNDGEPQETQYF.

The chain has TRBV5-1 and TRBJ2-6; perhaps TRBD1 as D (5 bases). Trimming cost V 4 bases and J 0 bases, with 11 bases left between them. Germline loops: CDR1 SGHRS, CDR2 YFSETQ. The CDR3 runs to 16 residues. CDR3 amino acids: CASSTEQVSGANVLTF. The CDR3 nucleotides read TGCGCCAGCAGCACCGAACAGGTCTCTGGGGCCAACGTCCTGACTTTC.

The V call is TRBV11-2, the J call TRBJ2-5; 13 bases are shared with TRBD2. This CDR3 spans 15 amino acids. Trimming removed 5 bases from V and 4 bases from J; junction bases left unmatched: 4. From germline, CDR1 is SGHAT and CDR2 FQNNGV. The CDR3, as DNA: TGTGCCAGCAGCCGGACTAGCGGGAGTGGAGAGACCCAGTACTTC. Protein product: CASSRTSGSGETQYF. Supplemented by reference TRBV11-2 and TRBJ2-5, the full variable domain reads EAGVAQSPRYKIIEKRQSVAFWCNPISGHATLYWYQQILGQGPKLLIQFQNNGVVDDSQLPKDRFSAERLKGVDSTLKIQPAKLEDSAVYLCASSRTSGSGETQYFGPGTRLLVL.